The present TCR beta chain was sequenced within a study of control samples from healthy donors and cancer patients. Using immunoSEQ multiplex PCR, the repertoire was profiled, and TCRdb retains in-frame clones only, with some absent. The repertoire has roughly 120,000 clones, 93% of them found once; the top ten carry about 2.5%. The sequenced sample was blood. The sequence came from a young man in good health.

The CDR3 region is CASSLTRGTGELFF. As DNA, the CDR3 is TGTGCCAGCAGCCTTACACGGGGCACCGGGGAGCTGTTTTTT. This chain uses TRBV7-3 with TRBJ2-2, with D perhaps matching TRBD2 (5 bases). This CDR3 contains 14 residues. Between the trimmed V and J ends, which lost 5 bases and 4 bases, there was a span of 11 bases. Germline V CDR1 and CDR2: SGHTA, FQGTGA.